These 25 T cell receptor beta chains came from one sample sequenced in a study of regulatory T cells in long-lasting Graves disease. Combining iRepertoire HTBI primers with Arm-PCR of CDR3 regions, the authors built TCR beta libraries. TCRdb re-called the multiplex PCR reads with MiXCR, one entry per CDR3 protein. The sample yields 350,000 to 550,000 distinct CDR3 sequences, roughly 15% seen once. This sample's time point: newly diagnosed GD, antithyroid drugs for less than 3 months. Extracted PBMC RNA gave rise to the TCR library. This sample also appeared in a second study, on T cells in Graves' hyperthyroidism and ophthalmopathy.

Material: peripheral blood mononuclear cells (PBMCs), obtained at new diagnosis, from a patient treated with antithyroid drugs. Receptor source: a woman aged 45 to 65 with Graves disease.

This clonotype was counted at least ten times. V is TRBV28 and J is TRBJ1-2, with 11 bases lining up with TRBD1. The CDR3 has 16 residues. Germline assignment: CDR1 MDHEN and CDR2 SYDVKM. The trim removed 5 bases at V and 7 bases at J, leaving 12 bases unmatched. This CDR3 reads CASSPPGGQGVSGYTF. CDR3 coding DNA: TGTGCCAGCAGTCCTCCGGGGGGACAGGGGGTTAGTGGCTACACCTTC.

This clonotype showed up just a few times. The CDR3 spells CASSRGARGFETQYF. The CDR3 DNA follows: TGCGCCAGCAGCCGGGGGGCCAGGGGGTTCGAGACCCAGTACTTC. The V and J genes are TRBV4-1 and TRBJ2-5; D perhaps matches TRBD1 (7 bases). The V end was cut by 4 bases, the J end by 5 bases, with 17 bases between. The CDR3 sequence is 15 residues long. Germline values: CDR1 MGHRA, CDR2 YSYEKL.

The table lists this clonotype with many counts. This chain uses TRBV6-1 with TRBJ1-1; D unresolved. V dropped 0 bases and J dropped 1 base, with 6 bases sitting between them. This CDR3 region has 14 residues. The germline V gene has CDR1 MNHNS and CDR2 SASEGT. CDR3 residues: CASSEAGRNTEAFF. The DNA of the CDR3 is TGTGCCAGCAGTGAAGCGGGCCGGAACACTGAAGCTTTCTTT.

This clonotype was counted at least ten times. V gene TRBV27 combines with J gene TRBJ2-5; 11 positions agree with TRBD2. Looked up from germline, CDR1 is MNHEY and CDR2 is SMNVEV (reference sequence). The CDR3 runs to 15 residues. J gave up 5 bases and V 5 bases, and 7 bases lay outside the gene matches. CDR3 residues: CASSQLAGVRETQYF. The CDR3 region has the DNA TGTGCCAGCAGTCAACTAGCGGGAGTTAGGGAGACCCAGTACTTC.

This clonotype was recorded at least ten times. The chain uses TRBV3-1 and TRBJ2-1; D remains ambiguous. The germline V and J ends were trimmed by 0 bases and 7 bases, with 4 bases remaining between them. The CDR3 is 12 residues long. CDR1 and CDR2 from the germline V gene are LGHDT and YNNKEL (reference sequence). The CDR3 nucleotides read TGTGCCAGCAGCCAAGAAGCAAATGAGCAGTTCTTC. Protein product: CASSQEANEQFF.

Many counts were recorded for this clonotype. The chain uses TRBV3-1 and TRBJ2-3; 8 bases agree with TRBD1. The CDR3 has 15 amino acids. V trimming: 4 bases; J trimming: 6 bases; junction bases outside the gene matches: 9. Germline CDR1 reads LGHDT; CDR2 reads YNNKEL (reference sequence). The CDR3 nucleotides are TGTGCCAGCAGCCCCGGGACAGGATACTGGGATACGCAGTATTTT. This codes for CASSPGTGYWDTQYF.

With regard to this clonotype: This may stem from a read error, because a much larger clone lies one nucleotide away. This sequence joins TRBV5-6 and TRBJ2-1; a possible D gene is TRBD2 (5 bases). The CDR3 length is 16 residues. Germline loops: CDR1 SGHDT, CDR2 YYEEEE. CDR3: CASSDTSGSSYNEQSF. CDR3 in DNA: TGTGCCAGCAGTGATACGAGCGGAAGCTCCTACAATGAGCAGTCCTTC.

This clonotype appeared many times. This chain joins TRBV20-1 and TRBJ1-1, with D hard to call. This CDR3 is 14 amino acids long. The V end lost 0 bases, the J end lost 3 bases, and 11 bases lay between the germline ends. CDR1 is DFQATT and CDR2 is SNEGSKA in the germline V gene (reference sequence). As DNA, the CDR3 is TGCAGTGCTAGAGATAAGGGATGGGACACTGAAGCTTTCTTT. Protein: CSARDKGWDTEAFF.

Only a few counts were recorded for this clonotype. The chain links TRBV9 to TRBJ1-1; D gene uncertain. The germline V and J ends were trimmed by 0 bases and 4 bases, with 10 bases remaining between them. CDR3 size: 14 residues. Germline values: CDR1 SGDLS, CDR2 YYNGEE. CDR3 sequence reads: CASSVDGQGTEAFF. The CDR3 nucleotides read TGTGCCAGCAGCGTAGACGGGCAAGGCACTGAAGCTTTCTTT. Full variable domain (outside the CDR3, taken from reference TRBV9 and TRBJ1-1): DSGVTQTPKHLITATGQRVTLRCSPRSGDLSVYWYQQSLDQGLQFLIQYYNGEERAKGNILERFSAQQFPDLHSELNLSSLELGDSALYFCASSVDGQGTEAFFGQGTRLTVV.

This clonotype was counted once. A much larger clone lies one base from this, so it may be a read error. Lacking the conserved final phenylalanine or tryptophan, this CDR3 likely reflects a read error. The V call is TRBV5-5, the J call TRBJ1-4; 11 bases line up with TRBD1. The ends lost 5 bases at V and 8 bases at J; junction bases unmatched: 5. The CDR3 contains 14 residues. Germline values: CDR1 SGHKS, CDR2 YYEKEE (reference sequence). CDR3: CASRLDRGREKLFS. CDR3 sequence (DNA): TGTGCCAGCAGGCTGGACAGGGGGCGAGAAAAACTGTTTTCT.

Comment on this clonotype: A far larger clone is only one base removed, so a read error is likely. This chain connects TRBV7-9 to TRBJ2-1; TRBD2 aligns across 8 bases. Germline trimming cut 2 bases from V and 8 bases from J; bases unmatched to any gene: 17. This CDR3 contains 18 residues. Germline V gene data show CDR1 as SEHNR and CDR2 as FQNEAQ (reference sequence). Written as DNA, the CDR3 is TGTGCCAGCAGCTTACACCTGGGCGGGAGGACGATTAGCGATGAGCAGTTCTTC. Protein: CASSLHLGGRTISDEQFF. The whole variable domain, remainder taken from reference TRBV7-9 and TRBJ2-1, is DTGVSQNPRHKITKRGQNVTFRCDPISEHNRLYWYRQTLGQGPEFLTYFQNEAQLEKSRLLSDRFSAERPKGSFSTLEIQRTEQGDSAMYLCASSLHLGGRTISDEQFFGPGTRLTVL.

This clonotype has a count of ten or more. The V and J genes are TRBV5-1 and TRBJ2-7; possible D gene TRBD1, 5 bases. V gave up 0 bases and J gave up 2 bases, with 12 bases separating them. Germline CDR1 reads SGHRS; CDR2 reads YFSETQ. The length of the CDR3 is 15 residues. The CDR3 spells CASSLDQGTTYEQYF. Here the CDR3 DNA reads TGCGCCAGCAGCTTGGATCAGGGTACTACCTACGAGCAGTACTTC.

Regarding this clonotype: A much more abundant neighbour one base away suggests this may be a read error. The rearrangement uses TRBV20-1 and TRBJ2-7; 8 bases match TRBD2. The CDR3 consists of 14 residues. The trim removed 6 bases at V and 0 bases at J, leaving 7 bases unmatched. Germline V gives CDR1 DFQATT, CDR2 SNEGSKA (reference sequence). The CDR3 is CSAGASGFSYEQYF. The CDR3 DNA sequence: TGCAGTGCAGGGGCTAGCGGGTTCTCCTACGAGCAGTACTTC.

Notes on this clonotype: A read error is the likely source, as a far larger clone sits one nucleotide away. In nucleotides, the CDR3 is TGCGCCAGCAGTGCCGGGACTGGCGGGAGAGATACGCAGTATTTT. Amino acids: CASSAGTGGRDTQYF. This chain links TRBV13 with TRBJ2-3; 7 bases map to TRBD2. Looked up from germline, CDR1 is PRHDT and CDR2 is FYEKMQ (reference sequence). CDR3 length equals 15 residues. The whole variable domain, remainder taken from reference TRBV13 and TRBJ2-3, is AAGVIQSPRHLIKEKRETATLKCYPIPRHDTVYWYQQGPGQDPQFLISFYEKMQSDKGSIPDRFSAQQFSDYHSELNMSSLELGDSALYFCASSAGTGGRDTQYFGPGTRLTVL.

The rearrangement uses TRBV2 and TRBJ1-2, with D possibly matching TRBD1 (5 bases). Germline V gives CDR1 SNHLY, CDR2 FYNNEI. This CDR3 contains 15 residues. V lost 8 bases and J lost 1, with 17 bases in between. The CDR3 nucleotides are TGTGCCAGCCGTCTCAGGGCATTCCTTAACTATGGCTACACCTTC. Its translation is CASRLRAFLNYGYTF.

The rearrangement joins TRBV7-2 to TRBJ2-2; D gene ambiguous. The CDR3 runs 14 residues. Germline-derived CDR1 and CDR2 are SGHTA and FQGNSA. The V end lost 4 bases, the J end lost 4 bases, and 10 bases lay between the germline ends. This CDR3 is CASSSVYGTGELFF. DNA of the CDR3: TGTGCCAGCAGCTCAGTCTACGGCACCGGGGAGCTGTTTTTT.

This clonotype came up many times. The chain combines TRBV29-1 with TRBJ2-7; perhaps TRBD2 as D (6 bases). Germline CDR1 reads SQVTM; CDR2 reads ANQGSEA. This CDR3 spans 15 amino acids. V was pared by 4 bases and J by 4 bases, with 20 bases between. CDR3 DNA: TGCAGCGTTGGCGGTGTGGGCAGGGACTCGTACGAGCAGTACTTC. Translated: CSVGGVGRDSYEQYF.

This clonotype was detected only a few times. CDR3 sequence (DNA): TGCGCCAGCAGCCAAGTAGCGGACACCAGCTTCTACGAGCAGTACTTC. This encodes CASSQVADTSFYEQYF. V is TRBV4-1 and J is TRBJ2-7; D possibly corresponds to TRBD2 (6 bases). Germline V gene sequence: CDR1 MGHRA, CDR2 YSYEKL. The CDR3 loop spans 16 amino acids. The V and J ends lost 1 base and 3 bases respectively, with 16 bases between them.

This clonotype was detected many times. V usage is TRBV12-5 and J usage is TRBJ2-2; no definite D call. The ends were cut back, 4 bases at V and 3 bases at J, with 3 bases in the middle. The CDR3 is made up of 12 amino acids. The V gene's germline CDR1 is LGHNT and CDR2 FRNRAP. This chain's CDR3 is CASGSDTGELFF. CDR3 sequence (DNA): TGTGCTAGTGGTTCGGACACCGGGGAGCTGTTTTTT.

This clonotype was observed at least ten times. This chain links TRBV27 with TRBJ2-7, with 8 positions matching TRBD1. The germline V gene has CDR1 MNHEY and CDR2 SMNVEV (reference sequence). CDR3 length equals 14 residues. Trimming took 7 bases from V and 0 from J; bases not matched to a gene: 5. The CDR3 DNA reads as TGTGCCAGCAACAGGGGGTGCCCCTCCTACGAGCAGTACTTC. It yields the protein CASNRGCPSYEQYF.

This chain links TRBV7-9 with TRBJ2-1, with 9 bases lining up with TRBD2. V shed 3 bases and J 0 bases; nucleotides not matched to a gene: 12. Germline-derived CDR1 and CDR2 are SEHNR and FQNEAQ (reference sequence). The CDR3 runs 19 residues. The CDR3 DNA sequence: TGTGCCAGCAGCTTTCGCTGGCTAGCGGGACAAGACTCCTACAATGAGCAGTTCTTC. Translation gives CASSFRWLAGQDSYNEQFF.

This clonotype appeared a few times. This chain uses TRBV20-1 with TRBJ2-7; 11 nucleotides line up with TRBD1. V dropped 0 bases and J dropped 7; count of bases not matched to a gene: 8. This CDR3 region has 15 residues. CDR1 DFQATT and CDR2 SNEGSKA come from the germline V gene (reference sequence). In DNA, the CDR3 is TGCAGTGCTAGAGATCAGAAGGGACAGGGGGGGGAGCAGTACTTC. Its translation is CSARDQKGQGGEQYF.

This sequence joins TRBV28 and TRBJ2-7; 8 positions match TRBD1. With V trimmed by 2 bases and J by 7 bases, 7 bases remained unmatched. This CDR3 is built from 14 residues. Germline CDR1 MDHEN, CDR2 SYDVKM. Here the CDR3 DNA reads TGTGCCAGCAGTTTAGGACAGGGTAGTCGGGAGCAGTACTTC. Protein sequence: CASSLGQGSREQYF.

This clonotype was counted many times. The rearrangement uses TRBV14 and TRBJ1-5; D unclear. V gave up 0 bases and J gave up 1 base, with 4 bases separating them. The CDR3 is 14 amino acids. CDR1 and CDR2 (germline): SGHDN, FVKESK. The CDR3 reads CASSQERSNQPQHF. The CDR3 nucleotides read TGTGCCAGCAGCCAAGAACGGAGCAATCAGCCCCAGCATTTT.

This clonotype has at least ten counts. DNA for the CDR3: TGTGCCAGCACCCACACGGGGGACTCCACAGATACGCAGTATTTT. Translating gives CASTHTGDSTDTQYF. V and J are TRBV12-3 or TRBV12-4 and TRBJ2-3; weak D call: TRBD2 (6 bases). V dropped 7 bases and J dropped 2 bases, with 16 bases sitting between them. The CDR3 totals 15 residues.